The 15 T cell receptor beta chains reported below all come from one sample, sequenced in a study of T cell responses to AZD1222 COVID-19 vaccine. The assay was immunoSEQ multiplex PCR, and TCRdb's table has in-frame clones only and misses some. The sample holds roughly 150,000 clones, 90% to 95% seen once. The specimen was peripheral blood, collected 28 days after the second AZD1222 dose. These receptors came from an adult who received the AZD1222 COVID-19 vaccine.

The chain combines TRBV15 with TRBJ1-5; D is undetermined. V lost 3 bases to trimming and J lost 2 bases, with 11 bases between them. The germline gives CDR1 LNHNV, CDR2 YYDKDF (reference sequence). The CDR3 is made up of 15 amino acids. The CDR3 sequence is CATSSSGFGNQPQHF. The CDR3 DNA reads as TGTGCCACCAGCAGTTCCGGGTTCGGCAATCAGCCCCAGCATTTT.

The rearrangement uses TRBV12-5 and TRBJ2-1; D uncertain. Trimming pared 5 bases from V and 10 bases from J, leaving 18 bases between. Germline CDR1 reads LGHNT; CDR2 reads FRNRAP. The CDR3 is made up of 14 amino acids. The CDR3 is CASGPDPRRWEQFF. CDR3 nucleotides: TGTGCTAGTGGTCCGGACCCCCGTCGGTGGGAGCAGTTCTTC.

The chain joins TRBV7-8 to TRBJ1-5, with D uncertain. V was cut by 0 bases and J by 7 bases, with 7 bases left in between. The length of the CDR3 is 13 residues. In germline, CDR1 is SGHVS, CDR2 FQNEAQ. CDR3 in DNA: TGTGCCAGCAGCTTAGCCCGTCCCCAGCCCCAGCATTTT. Amino acid sequence: CASSLARPQPQHF. The full variable domain, completed using reference TRBV7-8 and TRBJ1-5, is GAGVSQSPRYKVAKRGQDVALRCDPISGHVSLFWYQQALGQGPEFLTYFQNEAQLDKSGLPSDRFFAERPEGSVSTLKIQRTQQEDSAVYLCASSLARPQPQHFGDGTRLSIL.

The gene calls are TRBV3-1 (or the pseudogene TRBV3-2) and TRBJ2-7, with 11 bases fitting TRBD2. Trimming removed 2 bases from V and 0 bases from J; junction bases left unmatched: 3. The CDR3 covers 16 residues. The V gene's germline CDR1 is LGHDT and CDR2 YNNKEL (reference sequence). Written as DNA, the CDR3 is TGTGCCAGCAGCCAATTGGGACTAGCGGACTCCTACGAGCAGTACTTC. Amino acids: CASSQLGLADSYEQYF.

This clone has only one observation. The chain is built from TRBV11-3 and TRBJ2-2; 8 bases line up with TRBD1. The V gene's germline CDR1 is SGHNT and CDR2 YENEEA. This CDR3 has 19 residues. With V trimmed by 5 bases and J by 2 bases, 16 bases remained unmatched. CDR3 sequence: CASSPSWPFGQGNTGELFF. The CDR3 DNA is TGTGCCAGCAGCCCGAGCTGGCCTTTCGGACAGGGAAACACCGGGGAGCTGTTTTTT.

This clone is a singleton in its sample. The chain is built from TRBV29-1 and TRBJ2-1; a possible D gene is TRBD2 (6 bases). The germline V gene encodes CDR1 SQVTM and CDR2 ANQGSEA. The CDR3 length is 14 residues. V was trimmed by 1 base and J by 5 bases, leaving 12 bases between them. The CDR3 protein is CSVEVSSANNEQFF. As DNA, the CDR3 is TGCAGCGTTGAAGTTTCTAGCGCCAACAATGAGCAGTTCTTC.

The CDR3 region has the DNA TGTGCCTGGAGTATAAGCCAGTACAATCAGCCCCAGCATTTT. The encoded protein is CAWSISQYNQPQHF. The V gene is TRBV30, the J gene TRBJ1-5; no firm D call. The germline V and J ends were trimmed by 2 bases and 3 bases, with 11 bases remaining between them. There are 14 residues in the CDR3. Germline V gene sequence: CDR1 GTSNPN, CDR2 SVGIG (reference sequence).

The sample holds one count of this clone. This chain links TRBV15 with TRBJ1-6, with a possible D match to TRBD1 (5 bases). Germline CDR1 is LNHNV and CDR2 is YYDKDF (reference sequence). The ends were cut back, 3 bases at V and 4 bases at J, with 10 bases in the middle. This CDR3 has 15 residues. The CDR3 protein is CATSSRDFYNSPLHF. Here the CDR3 DNA reads TGTGCCACCAGCAGCCGGGACTTTTATAATTCACCCCTCCACTTT. Full variable domain (outside the CDR3, taken from reference TRBV15 and TRBJ1-6): DAMVIQNPRYQVTQFGKPVTLSCSQTLNHNVMYWYQQKSSQAPKLLFHYYDKDFNNEADTPDNFQSRRPNTSFCFLDIRSPGLGDTAMYLCATSSRDFYNSPLHFGNGTRLTVT.

This clone was seen once. The rearrangement links TRBV11-2 to TRBJ1-1, with 7 nucleotides matching TRBD1. The CDR3 has 14 residues. CDR1 and CDR2 (germline): SGHAT, FQNNGV. V gave up 0 bases and J gave up 4 bases; unmatched junction bases: 2. In DNA, the CDR3 is TGTGCCAGCAGCTTAGATTCAGGGGGCACTGAAGCTTTCTTT. Translation: CASSLDSGGTEAFF.

The V gene is TRBV5-1, the J gene TRBJ1-4; 10 bases are shared with TRBD1. Germline loops: CDR1 SGHRS, CDR2 YFSETQ. Trimming removed 5 bases from V and 7 bases from J; junction bases left unmatched: 2. The length of the CDR3 is 13 residues. The CDR3 is CASRRDRGEKLFF. CDR3 coding DNA: TGCGCCAGCAGGAGGGACAGGGGTGAAAAACTGTTTTTT. Filled out from reference TRBV5-1 and TRBJ1-4, the complete variable domain reads KAGVTQTPRYLIKTRGQQVTLSCSPISGHRSVSWYQQTPGQGLQFLFEYFSETQRNKGNFPGRFSGRQFSNSRSEMNVSTLELGDSALYLCASRRDRGEKLFFGSGTQLSVL.

The chain is built from TRBV7-2 and TRBJ1-5, with 9 bases aligning to TRBD1. Germline trimming cut 1 base from V and 6 bases from J; bases unmatched to any gene: 10. Germline loops: CDR1 SGHTA, CDR2 FQGNSA. CDR3 length: 17 amino acids. The CDR3 nucleotides read TGTGCCAGCAGCTTAGTTGGAGTCGGACAGGGGCGTCAGCCCCAGCATTTT. Translated, it gives CASSLVGVGQGRQPQHF.

The genes are TRBV5-8 and TRBJ2-7, with 7 nucleotides matching TRBD1. Germline V gene sequence: CDR1 SGHTS, CDR2 YDEGEE. The CDR3 has 14 amino acids. V dropped 4 bases and J dropped 5; count of bases not matched to a gene: 9. CDR3: CASSGWKGADEQYF. CDR3 nucleotide sequence: TGTGCCAGCAGCGGTTGGAAGGGGGCGGACGAGCAGTACTTC.

The V call is TRBV7-9, the J call TRBJ1-1; D not resolved. The CDR3 covers 13 residues. Trimming pared 5 bases from V and 3 bases from J, leaving 10 bases between. The germline V gene encodes CDR1 SEHNR and CDR2 FQNEAQ (reference sequence). CDR3 bases: TGTGCCAGCAGCCGCCAGACCTACACTGAAGCTTTCTTT. This gives the protein CASSRQTYTEAFF.

The chain joins TRBV6-6 to TRBJ2-3, with a possible D match to TRBD2 (5 bases). The V end was cut by 7 bases, the J end by 2 bases, with 13 bases between. The CDR3 length is 14 residues. Germline CDR1 reads MNHNY; CDR2 reads SVGAGI (reference sequence). CDR3 in DNA: TGTGCCAGCACCGGGAAGGCCTACACAGATACGCAGTATTTT. Encoded protein: CASTGKAYTDTQYF.

The chain combines TRBV5-1 with TRBJ1-3; 10 bases are a match to TRBD1. The J segment lost 0 bases and the V segment lost 5 bases, leaving 5 bases of the junction unmatched. Germline CDR1 SGHRS, CDR2 YFSETQ. The CDR3 is 16 amino acids. In DNA, the CDR3 is TGCGCCAGCAGGGGGACAGGGGTTTTCTCTGGAAACACCATATATTTT. Its protein product is CASRGTGVFSGNTIYF.